This T cell receptor (beta chain) appears in the sequencing data of a study of blood T cell repertoires in COVID-19. Study at large: Samples came from the United States, Italy and Spain, spanning acute and convalescent COVID-19. T cells, B-cell-depleted T cells, or PBMCs provided the cDNA or gDNA that served as material.

In germline, CDR1 is SEHNR, CDR2 FQNEAQ (reference sequence). The CDR3 runs 16 residues. V trimming: 3 bases; J trimming: 1 base; junction bases outside the gene matches: 3. Recruitment covered over 20 US areas and drew participants whose ages spanned roughly 18 to 100 years. Clinical history as reported by participants underpinned cohort assignment. Clones were sequenced by immunoSEQ multiplex PCR, and TCRdb holds only the in-frame ones, with some missing. The sample holds 200,000 to 250,000 clones, about 86% seen once. The material sequenced was PBMCs or T cells enriched from blood (not recorded which). The clonotype was recovered from a woman in her 40s with acute COVID-19. V usage is TRBV7-9 and J usage is TRBJ2-3; 11 nucleotides match TRBD2. CDR3 region: CASSFNSGRGTDTQYF. CDR3 nucleotides: TGTGCCAGCAGCTTTAATAGCGGGAGGGGCACAGATACGCAGTATTTT.